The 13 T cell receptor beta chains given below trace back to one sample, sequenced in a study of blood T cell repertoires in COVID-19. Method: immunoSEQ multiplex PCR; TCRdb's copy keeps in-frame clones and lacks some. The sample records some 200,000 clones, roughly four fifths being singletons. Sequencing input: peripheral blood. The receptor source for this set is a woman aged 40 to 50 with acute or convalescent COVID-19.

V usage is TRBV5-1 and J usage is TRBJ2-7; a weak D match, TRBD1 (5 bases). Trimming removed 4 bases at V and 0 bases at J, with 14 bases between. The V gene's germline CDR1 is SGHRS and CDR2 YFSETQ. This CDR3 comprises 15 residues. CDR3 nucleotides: TGCGCCAGCAGCCCAGACAGAGAACTCTCCTACGAGCAGTACTTC. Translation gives CASSPDRELSYEQYF.

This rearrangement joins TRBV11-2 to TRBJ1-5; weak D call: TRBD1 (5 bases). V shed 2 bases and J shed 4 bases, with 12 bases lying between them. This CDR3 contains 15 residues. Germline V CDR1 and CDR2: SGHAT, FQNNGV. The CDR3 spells CASSLTGQVNQPQHF. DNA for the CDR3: TGTGCCAGCAGCTTAACAGGTCAGGTGAATCAGCCCCAGCATTTT. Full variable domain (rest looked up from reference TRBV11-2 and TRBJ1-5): EAGVAQSPRYKIIEKRQSVAFWCNPISGHATLYWYQQILGQGPKLLIQFQNNGVVDDSQLPKDRFSAERLKGVDSTLKIQPAKLEDSAVYLCASSLTGQVNQPQHFGDGTRLSIL.

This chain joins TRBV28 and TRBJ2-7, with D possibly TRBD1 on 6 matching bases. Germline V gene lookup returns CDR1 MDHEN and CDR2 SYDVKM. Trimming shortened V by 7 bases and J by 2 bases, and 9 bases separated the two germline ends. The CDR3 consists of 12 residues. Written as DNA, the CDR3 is TGTGCCAGCAACAGGGAAGCCTACGAGCAGTACTTC. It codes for CASNREAYEQYF.

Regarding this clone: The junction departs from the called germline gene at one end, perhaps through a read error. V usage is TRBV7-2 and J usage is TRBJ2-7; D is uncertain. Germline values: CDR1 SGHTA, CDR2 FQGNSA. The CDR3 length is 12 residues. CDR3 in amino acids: CASSRTAPPQAF. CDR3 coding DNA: TGTGCCAGCAGCCGAACCGCCCCGCCCCAAGCCTTC.

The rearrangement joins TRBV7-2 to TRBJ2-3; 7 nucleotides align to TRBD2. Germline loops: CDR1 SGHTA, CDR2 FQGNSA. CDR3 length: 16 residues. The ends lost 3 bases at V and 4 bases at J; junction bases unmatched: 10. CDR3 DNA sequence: TGTGCCAGCAGCTTCATCTGGACTAGATGGGCAGATACGCAGTATTTT. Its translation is CASSFIWTRWADTQYF. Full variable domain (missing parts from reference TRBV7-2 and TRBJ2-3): GAGVSQSPSNKVTEKGKDVELRCDPISGHTALYWYRQSLGQGLEFLIYFQGNSAPDKSGLPSDRFSAERTGGSVSTLTIQRTQQEDSAVYLCASSFIWTRWADTQYFGPGTRLTVL.

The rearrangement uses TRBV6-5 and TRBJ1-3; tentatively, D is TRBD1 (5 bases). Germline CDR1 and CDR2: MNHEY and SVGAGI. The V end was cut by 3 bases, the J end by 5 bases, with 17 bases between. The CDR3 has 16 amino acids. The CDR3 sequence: CASSYSVSRARNTIYF. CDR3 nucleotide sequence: TGTGCCAGCAGTTATTCCGTTTCCAGGGCGAGAAACACCATATATTTT.

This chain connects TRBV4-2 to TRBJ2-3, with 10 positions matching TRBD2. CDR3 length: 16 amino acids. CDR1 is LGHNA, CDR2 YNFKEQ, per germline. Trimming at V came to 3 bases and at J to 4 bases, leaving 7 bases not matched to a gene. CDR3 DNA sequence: TGTGCCAGCAGCCAGAGCGGGGGGGCCGGGTCAGATACGCAGTATTTT. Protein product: CASSQSGGAGSDTQYF.

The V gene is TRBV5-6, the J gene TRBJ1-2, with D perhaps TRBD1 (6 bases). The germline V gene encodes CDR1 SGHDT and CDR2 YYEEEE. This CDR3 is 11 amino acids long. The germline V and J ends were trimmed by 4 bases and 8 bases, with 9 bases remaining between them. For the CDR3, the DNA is TGTGCCAGCAGCGAGGGGGTAGGCTACACCTTC. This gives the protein CASSEGVGYTF. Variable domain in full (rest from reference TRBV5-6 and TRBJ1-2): DAGVTQSPTHLIKTRGQQVTLRCSPKSGHDTVSWYQQALGQGPQFIFQYYEEEERQRGNFPDRFSGHQFPNYSSELNVNALLLGDSALYLCASSEGVGYTFGSGTRLTVV.

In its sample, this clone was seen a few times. The CDR3 nucleotides read TGTGCCAGCGCGATACAGGGGGCGGGCACTGAAGCTTTCTTT. Translated: CASAIQGAGTEAFF. V and J are TRBV10-3 and TRBJ1-1, with 9 bases lining up with TRBD1. The CDR3 totals 14 residues. J was trimmed by 4 bases and V by 10 bases; bases with no gene match: 10. Germline assignment: CDR1 ENHRY and CDR2 SYGVKD.

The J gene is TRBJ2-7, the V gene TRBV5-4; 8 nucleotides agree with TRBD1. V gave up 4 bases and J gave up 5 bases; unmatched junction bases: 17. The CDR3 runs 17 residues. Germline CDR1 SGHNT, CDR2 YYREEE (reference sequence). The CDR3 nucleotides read TGTGCCAGCAGCCCCCGTGGTCGGACAGGGAATTTAGACGAGCAGTACTTC. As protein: CASSPRGRTGNLDEQYF.

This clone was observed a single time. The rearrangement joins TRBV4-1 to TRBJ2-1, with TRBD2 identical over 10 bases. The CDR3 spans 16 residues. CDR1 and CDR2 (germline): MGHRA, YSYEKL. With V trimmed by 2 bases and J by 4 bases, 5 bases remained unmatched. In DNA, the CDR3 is TGCGCCAGCAGCCAATCCCCGGGACTAGCGTACAATGAGCAGTTCTTC. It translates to CASSQSPGLAYNEQFF.

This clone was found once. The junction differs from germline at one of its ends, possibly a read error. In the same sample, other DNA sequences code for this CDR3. CDR3 protein: CASSLGQTEANTGELFF. DNA of the CDR3: TGTGCCAGTAGCCTTGGGCAGACAGAAGCGAACACCGGGGAGCTGTTTTTT. The rearrangement links TRBV4-2 to TRBJ2-2; a possible D gene is TRBD1 (5 bases). CDR1 LGHNA and CDR2 YNFKEQ come from the germline V gene. This CDR3 is built from 17 residues.

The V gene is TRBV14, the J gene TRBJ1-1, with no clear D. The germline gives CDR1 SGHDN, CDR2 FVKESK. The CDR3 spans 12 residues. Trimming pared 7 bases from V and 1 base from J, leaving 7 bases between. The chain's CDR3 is CASKEGNTEAFF. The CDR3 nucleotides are TGTGCCAGCAAGGAGGGGAACACTGAAGCTTTCTTT.